This note documents a single T cell receptor (beta chain) sequence. This entry belongs to a study of blood T cell repertoires in COVID-19. Germline CDR1 is SGHRS and CDR2 is YFSETQ. The CDR3 is 15 amino acids. Trimming cost V 2 bases and J 4 bases; bases outside gene matches: 8. Authors' data handling: It was from reference gene primer amplification that nucleated cell counts were estimated. Profiled with immunoSEQ multiplex PCR; TCRdb holds only in-frame clones, not every one. D and trimming come from the DNA, and the V and J calls and clone size come from that table. The sample holds approximately 330,000 clones, approximately 86% seen once.

Sample: peripheral blood. This TCR derives from a man younger than 45 with COVID-19, enrolled during active disease. The chain joins TRBV5-1 to TRBJ2-5, with 7 bases aligning to TRBD2. CDR3 coding DNA: TGCGCCAGCAGCTTATCGCGGGAGAGGAGAGAGACCCAGTACTTC. Its protein is CASSLSRERRETQYF.